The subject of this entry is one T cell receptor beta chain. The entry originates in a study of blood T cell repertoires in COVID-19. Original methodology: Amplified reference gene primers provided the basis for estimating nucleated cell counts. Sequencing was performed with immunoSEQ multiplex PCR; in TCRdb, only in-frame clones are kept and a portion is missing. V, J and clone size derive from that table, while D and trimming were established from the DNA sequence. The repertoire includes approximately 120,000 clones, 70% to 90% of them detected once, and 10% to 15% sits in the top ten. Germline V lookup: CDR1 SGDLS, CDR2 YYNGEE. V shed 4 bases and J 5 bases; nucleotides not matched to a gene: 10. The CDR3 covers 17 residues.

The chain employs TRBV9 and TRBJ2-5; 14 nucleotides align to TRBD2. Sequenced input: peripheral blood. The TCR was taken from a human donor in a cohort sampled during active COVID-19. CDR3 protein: CASSSRTSGGPTETQYF. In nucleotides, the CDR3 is TGTGCCAGCAGCTCCAGGACTAGCGGGGGGCCCACGGAGACCCAGTACTTC.